A single sample is the source of the 26 T cell receptor beta chains below, sequenced in a study of pediatric ulcerative colitis (dated by TCRdb to about 2019). The library was obtained by the immunoSEQ multiplex PCR assay. TCRdb limited this immuneACCESS table to in-frame rearrangements with V and J called. A share of clones is missing; checked studies link under half to unresolved V genes, and the rest is unexplained. This sample has around 61,000 clones in its table, and roughly nine tenths of those were observed once. Clones ranked in the top ten supply roughly 3% of the sample. The sequenced sample consisted of blood. The receptor source for this set is a boy younger than 18 with severe ulcerative colitis.

This chain joins TRBV12-5 and TRBJ2-3; unclear D gene. CDR1 and CDR2 from the germline V gene are LGHNT and FRNRAP. Trimming pared 6 bases from V and 0 bases from J, leaving 13 bases between. The CDR3 is 15 residues long. The CDR3 nucleotides read TGTGCTAGTGGGGCAGACGTACCTAGCACAGATACGCAGTATTTT. Translated, it gives CASGADVPSTDTQYF.

The chain couples TRBV7-3 to TRBJ2-3; the D is unclear. The V end lost 5 bases, the J end lost 1 base, and 7 bases lay between the germline ends. The CDR3 has 13 residues. The germline V gene has CDR1 SGHTA and CDR2 FQGTGA. CDR3: CASSLPGTDTQYF. The CDR3 DNA follows: TGTGCCAGCAGCCTACCCGGCACAGATACGCAGTATTTT.

The chain employs TRBV4-3 and TRBJ2-2, with D unresolved. Germline CDR1 LGHNA, CDR2 YSLEER. The CDR3 loop spans 16 amino acids. V lost 1 base, J lost 3 bases, and 12 bases lay in between. For the CDR3, the DNA is TGCGCCAGCAGCCAAGTCGAGAGACTCTACACCGGGGAGCTGTTTTTT. It translates to CASSQVERLYTGELFF.

This rearrangement joins TRBV27 to TRBJ2-1, with 8 bases lining up with TRBD1. With V trimmed by 5 bases and J by 4 bases, 7 bases remained unmatched. The germline CDR1 and CDR2 sequences are MNHEY and SMNVEV (reference sequence). The CDR3 loop spans 15 amino acids. CDR3 bases: TGTGCCAGCAGTCTCGCCGGGACAGGATACAATGAGCAGTTCTTC. It is translated as CASSLAGTGYNEQFF.

The chain joins TRBV7-9 to TRBJ1-2; 7 nucleotides agree with TRBD1. The CDR3 spans 14 residues. The germline CDR1 and CDR2 sequences are SEHNR and FQNEAQ (reference sequence). After removal of 5 bases from V and 2 bases from J, the junction contained 5 bases not matched to a gene. CDR3 coding DNA: TGTGCCAGCAGCGGTGACAGGGCCAACTATGGCTACACCTTC. Translation gives CASSGDRANYGYTF.

The J gene is TRBJ1-1, the V gene TRBV5-6; 9 bases agree with TRBD1. After removal of 4 bases from V and 7 bases from J, the junction contained 14 bases not matched to a gene. The length of the CDR3 is 16 residues. Germline loops: CDR1 SGHDT, CDR2 YYEEEE. For the CDR3, the DNA is TGTGCCAGCAGCACAGGACAGGGGAAGTCTAGCGGTGAAGCTTTCTTT. Its protein product is CASSTGQGKSSGEAFF.

The rearrangement joins TRBV14 to TRBJ2-2, with D perhaps given as TRBD1 or TRBD2 (5 bases each). Between the trimmed V and J ends, which lost 2 bases and 7 bases, there was a span of 14 bases. CDR1 SGHDN and CDR2 FVKESK come from the germline V gene. The CDR3 length is 15 residues. The CDR3 nucleotides read TGTGCCAGCAGCCAATATCTGGTGGGACGCGGGGAGCTGTTTTTT. Translation gives CASSQYLVGRGELFF.

This clone showed up just a few times. This rearrangement joins TRBV7-2 to TRBJ2-6, with D uncertain. The CDR3 totals 15 residues. With 1 base removed from V and 2 bases from J, the gap between germline ends came to 6 bases. Looked up from germline, CDR1 is SGHTA and CDR2 is FQGNSA. CDR3 DNA: TGTGCCAGCAGCTTAGTCCAACCTGGGGCCAACGTCCTGACTTTC. Amino acid sequence: CASSLVQPGANVLTF.

The chain is built from TRBV6-5 and TRBJ1-1; 7 bases line up with TRBD1. The trim removed 2 bases at V and 1 base at J, leaving 1 base unmatched. The CDR3 is 14 residues long. Germline-derived CDR1 and CDR2 are MNHEY and SVGAGI. The CDR3 DNA is TGTGCCAGCAGTTACAGGACAGGGAACACTGAAGCTTTCTTT. This encodes CASSYRTGNTEAFF.

This clone turned up a few times. This chain uses TRBV7-2 with TRBJ2-7; D gene uncertain. CDR1 and CDR2 from the germline V gene are SGHTA and FQGNSA. The CDR3 totals 12 residues. V lost 5 bases, J lost 7 bases, and 12 bases lay in between. CDR3 in DNA: TGTGCCAGCAGCCCCGCTTCCTCGGAGCAGTACTTC. Amino acids: CASSPASSEQYF.

V usage is TRBV4-2 and J usage is TRBJ1-3; D ambiguous. The length of the CDR3 is 18 residues. The V and J ends lost 0 bases and 4 bases respectively, with 19 bases between them. The germline CDR1 and CDR2 sequences are LGHNA and YNFKEQ. The CDR3 here is CASSQDPRAGLAGNTIYF. CDR3 in DNA: TGTGCCAGCAGCCAAGACCCCCGGGCAGGCCTAGCGGGAAACACCATATATTTT.

The CDR3 bases are TGTGCTAGTGTGGCCGGGAACACTGAAGCTTTCTTT. The encoded protein is CASVAGNTEAFF. V and J are TRBV12-5 and TRBJ1-1; D remains ambiguous. This CDR3 contains 12 residues. Germline values: CDR1 LGHNT, CDR2 FRNRAP. Trimming took 7 bases from V and 1 from J, leaving 7 bases between them. Based on the CDR3 plus reference TRBV12-5 and TRBJ1-1, the full variable domain is DARVTQTPRHKVTEMGQEVTMRCQPILGHNTVFWYRQTMMQGLELLAYFRNRAPLDDSGMPKDRFSAEMPDATLATLKIQPSEPRDSAVYFCASVAGNTEAFFGQGTRLTVV.

The chain employs TRBV25-1 and TRBJ2-1; 8 positions agree with TRBD1. The ends lost 4 bases at V and 8 bases at J; junction bases unmatched: 10. The CDR3 covers 15 residues. Per germline, CDR1 MGHDK and CDR2 SYGVNS. CDR3 sequence: CASSGRTGRMDEQFF. CDR3 nucleotide sequence: TGTGCCAGCAGTGGAAGGACAGGGCGTATGGATGAGCAGTTCTTC.

CDR3 sequence: CASSYRGANTEAFF. CDR3 DNA sequence: TGTGCCAGCAGTTACCGGGGGGCGAACACTGAAGCTTTCTTT. This chain joins TRBV6-5 and TRBJ1-1; maybe TRBD1 (6 bases). The CDR3 is 14 amino acids. The V gene lost 2 bases and the J gene lost 1 base, with 8 bases spanning the gap. Germline V gene lookup returns CDR1 MNHEY and CDR2 SVGAGI.

The rearrangement joins TRBV7-2 to TRBJ2-3; maybe TRBD1 (6 bases). Trimming left V 6 bases short and J 6 bases short, with 13 bases between. The CDR3 runs to 13 residues. Looked up from germline, CDR1 is SGHTA and CDR2 is FQGNSA. In nucleotides, the CDR3 is TGTGCCAGCAGGATACAGGGTCACGATACGCAGTATTTT. It specifies CASRIQGHDTQYF.

The genes are TRBV4-3 and TRBJ2-2; 9 positions agree with TRBD2. Trimming at V came to 4 bases and at J to 3 bases, leaving 6 bases not matched to a gene. The CDR3 runs 16 residues. Germline CDR1 reads LGHNA; CDR2 reads YSLEER. The CDR3 DNA reads as TGCGCCAGCAGCCGGTTTAGCGGGAGCGACACCGGGGAGCTGTTTTTT. It specifies CASSRFSGSDTGELFF.

This chain uses TRBV15 with TRBJ2-3; D call uncertain. This CDR3 spans 15 amino acids. CDR1 is LNHNV, CDR2 YYDKDF, per germline (reference sequence). Trimming shortened V by 0 bases and J by 2 bases, and 9 bases separated the two germline ends. CDR3 sequence: CATSREMGFTDTQYF. CDR3 in DNA: TGTGCCACCAGCAGAGAAATGGGATTCACAGATACGCAGTATTTT.

This clone was detected only once. The genes are TRBV9 and TRBJ2-1; D possibly corresponds to TRBD2 (6 bases). Trimming cost V 4 bases and J 0 bases, with 11 bases left between them. The V gene's germline CDR1 is SGDLS and CDR2 YYNGEE. The CDR3 length is 15 residues. CDR3 sequence reads: CASSQDGSSYNEQFF. As DNA, the CDR3 is TGTGCCAGCAGCCAGGACGGGAGCTCCTACAATGAGCAGTTCTTC.

The rearrangement joins TRBV10-3 to TRBJ2-5, with 9 bases fitting TRBD1. The germline gives CDR1 ENHRY, CDR2 SYGVKD. The CDR3 is 13 amino acids. J lost 9 bases, V lost 10 bases, and 12 bases had no gene match. The DNA for the CDR3 is TGTGCCACAGGACAGGGGCTAGATGGGGCCCAGTACTTC. It specifies CATGQGLDGAQYF.

This rearrangement joins TRBV11-2 to TRBJ2-5; either TRBD1 or TRBD2 may fit D (5 bases each). CDR1 and CDR2 (germline): SGHAT, FQNNGV. V lost 2 bases and J 2 bases, leaving 12 bases between the germline ends. The CDR3 sequence is 15 residues long. DNA for the CDR3: TGTGCCAGCAGCTTATTTGCCAGGGAGCAAGAGACCCAGTACTTC. Translating gives CASSLFAREQETQYF.

In DNA, the CDR3 is TGTGCCAGCAGCTTGGCGTCTAGCGGGAGTCAAGGGGAGACCCAGTACTTC. This codes for CASSLASSGSQGETQYF. The V gene is TRBV5-6, the J gene TRBJ2-5; 10 bases map to TRBD2. The germline gives CDR1 SGHDT, CDR2 YYEEEE. The V segment lost 0 bases and the J segment 5 bases; nucleotides outside the gene matches: 10. The CDR3 has 17 amino acids. Filled out from reference TRBV5-6 and TRBJ2-5, the complete variable domain reads DAGVTQSPTHLIKTRGQQVTLRCSPKSGHDTVSWYQQALGQGPQFIFQYYEEEERQRGNFPDRFSGHQFPNYSSELNVNALLLGDSALYLCASSLASSGSQGETQYFGPGTRLLVL.

V usage is TRBV30 and J usage is TRBJ2-5; 8 nucleotides line up with TRBD1. The J call may be wrong; the DNA end is better matched by TRBJ2-7. The CDR3 covers 12 residues. Germline assignment: CDR1 GTSNPN and CDR2 SVGIG (reference sequence). In nucleotides, the CDR3 is TGTGCCTACAGGACAGGGTCCTACGAGCAGTACTTC. Amino acids: CAYRTGSYEQYF.

Concerning this clone: The junction does not match germline at one end; this may be a read error. V and J are TRBV7-7 and TRBJ2-7; D tentatively reads TRBD1 or TRBD2 (5 bases each). Germline V gene sequence: CDR1 SSHAT, CDR2 FNYEAQ (reference sequence). There are 13 residues in the CDR3. Written as DNA, the CDR3 is TGTGCTAGCAGCCCGGGGACCACGGGCGAGCAGTACTTC. The encoded protein is CASSPGTTGEQYF.

The V gene is TRBV9, the J gene TRBJ2-5; 9 bases match TRBD2. CDR1 is SGDLS and CDR2 is YYNGEE in the germline V gene. The CDR3 spans 16 residues. Trimming at V came to 0 bases and at J to 5 bases, leaving 8 bases not matched to a gene. CDR3 in DNA: TGTGCCAGCAGCGTAGCGGCGGGAGGGCCGGGGGAGACCCAGTACTTC. It encodes CASSVAAGGPGETQYF.

The chain joins TRBV7-2 to TRBJ2-7, with TRBD1 identical over 7 bases. CDR3 size: 14 residues. Trimming took 5 bases from V and 3 from J; bases not matched to a gene: 7. Germline V CDR1 and CDR2: SGHTA, FQGNSA. For the CDR3, the DNA is TGTGCCAGCAGCCACCGGGACAGAGACTACGAGCAGTACTTC. This encodes CASSHRDRDYEQYF.

This sequence joins TRBV7-9 and TRBJ2-1; D remains unclear. With 1 base removed from V and 10 bases from J, the gap between germline ends came to 5 bases. The CDR3 consists of 11 residues. Germline loops: CDR1 SEHNR, CDR2 FQNEAQ (reference sequence). CDR3 sequence: CASSLGTEQFF. CDR3 DNA sequence: TGTGCCAGCAGCTTAGGGACCGAGCAGTTCTTC.